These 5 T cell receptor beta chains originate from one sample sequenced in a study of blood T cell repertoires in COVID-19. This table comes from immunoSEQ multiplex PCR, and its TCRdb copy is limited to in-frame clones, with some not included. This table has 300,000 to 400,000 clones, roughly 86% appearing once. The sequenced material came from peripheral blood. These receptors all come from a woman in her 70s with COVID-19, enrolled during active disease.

The CDR3 spells CASIPGTVANSPLHF. In DNA form, the CDR3 reads TGTGCCAGCATACCCGGGACAGTCGCAAATTCACCCCTCCACTTT. The chain combines TRBV2 with TRBJ1-6; TRBD1 agrees at 7 bases. With V trimmed by 7 bases and J by 7 bases, 10 bases remained unmatched. In germline, CDR1 is SNHLY, CDR2 FYNNEI. This CDR3 has 15 residues.

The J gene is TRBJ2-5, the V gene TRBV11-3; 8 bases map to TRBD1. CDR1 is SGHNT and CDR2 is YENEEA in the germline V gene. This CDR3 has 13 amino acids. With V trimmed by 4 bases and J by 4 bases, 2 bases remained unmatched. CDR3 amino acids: CASSYGQGETQYF. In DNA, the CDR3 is TGTGCCAGCAGCTACGGACAGGGAGAGACCCAGTACTTC.

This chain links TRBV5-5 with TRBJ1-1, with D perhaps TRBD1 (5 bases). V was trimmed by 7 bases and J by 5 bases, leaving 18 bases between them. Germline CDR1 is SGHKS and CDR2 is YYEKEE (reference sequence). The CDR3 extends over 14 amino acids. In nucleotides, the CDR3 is TGTGCCAGCGCACTAAACCATGGGGGGACTGAAGCTTTCTTT. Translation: CASALNHGGTEAFF.

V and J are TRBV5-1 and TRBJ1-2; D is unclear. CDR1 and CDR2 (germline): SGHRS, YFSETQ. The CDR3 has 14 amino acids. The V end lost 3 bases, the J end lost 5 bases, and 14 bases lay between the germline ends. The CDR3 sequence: CASSSPGQTYGYTF. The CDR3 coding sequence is TGCGCCAGCAGCTCCCCCGGTCAGACATATGGCTACACCTTC.

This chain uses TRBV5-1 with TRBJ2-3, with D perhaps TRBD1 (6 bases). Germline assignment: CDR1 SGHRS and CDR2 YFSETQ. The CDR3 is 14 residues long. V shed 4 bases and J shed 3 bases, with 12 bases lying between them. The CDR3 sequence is CASSQPQGTDTQYF. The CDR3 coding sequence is TGCGCCAGCAGCCAACCACAGGGTACAGATACGCAGTATTTT.